These 26 T cell receptor beta chains were all obtained from the same sample, sequenced in a study of brain T cells in children with intractable seizures. Time point defined: blood from clinic visit 5 months post-surgery; TSC patient then seizure free. Sequencing used immunoSEQ multiplex PCR; TCRdb keeps in-frame clones, though not all of them. The sample lists about 340,000 clones, approximately 93% seen once, with about 5.8% in the top ten. Sequencing was performed on peripheral blood, taken approximately 5 months after surgery. Receptor source: a boy under two years old with tuberous sclerosis and intractable seizures.

The chain carries TRBV3-1 (or the pseudogene TRBV3-2) and TRBJ1-4; 12 bases fit TRBD1. V shed 4 bases, J shed 8 bases, and the junction held 14 bases outside the gene matches. The CDR3 totals 18 residues. Per germline, CDR1 LGHDT and CDR2 YNNKEL (reference sequence). The CDR3 spells CASSLGTGGARWREKLFF. The CDR3 DNA sequence: TGTGCCAGCAGCCTTGGGACAGGGGGCGCAAGGTGGCGGGAAAAACTGTTTTTT.

The gene calls are TRBV30 and TRBJ1-2, with TRBD1 as a possible D gene (6 bases). The V end was cut by 3 bases, the J end by 8 bases, with 16 bases between. Germline V gene sequence: CDR1 GTSNPN, CDR2 SVGIG (reference sequence). The CDR3 sequence is 13 residues long. CDR3 sequence reads: CAWSESGEGGYTF. The CDR3 nucleotides are TGTGCCTGGAGCGAATCAGGGGAGGGGGGCTACACCTTC. The full variable domain, completed using reference TRBV30 and TRBJ1-2, is SQTIHQWPATLVQPVGSPLSLECTVEGTSNPNLYWYRQAAGRGLQLLFYSVGIGQISSEVPQNLSASRPQDRQFILSSKKLLLSDSGFYLCAWSESGEGGYTFGSGTRLTVV.

The CDR3 loop reads CASSPTGLVYEKLFF. The CDR3 DNA reads as TGTGCCAGCAGTCCAACAGGACTAGTTTATGAAAAACTGTTTTTT. The rearrangement joins TRBV6-6 to TRBJ1-4; the D gene is possibly TRBD1 (5 bases). The CDR3 length is 15 residues. The germline V gene encodes CDR1 MNHNY and CDR2 SVGAGI (reference sequence). The V gene lost 5 bases and the J gene lost 6 bases, with 16 bases spanning the gap.

V and J are TRBV2 and TRBJ2-5, with 8 bases matching TRBD1. The CDR3 totals 16 residues. Trimming at V came to 5 bases and at J to 2 bases, leaving 10 bases not matched to a gene. Germline CDR1 reads SNHLY; CDR2 reads FYNNEI. CDR3 residues: CASSPGGGTIQETQYF. In nucleotides, the CDR3 is TGTGCCAGCAGTCCAGGGGGCGGAACAATACAAGAGACCCAGTACTTC.

As for this clone: Other DNA sequences in the same sample also yield this CDR3. The chain employs TRBV30 and TRBJ1-1, with no clear D. Germline V gene data show CDR1 as GTSNPN and CDR2 as SVGIG (reference sequence). V gave up 3 bases and J gave up 0 bases, with 5 bases separating them. The CDR3 is 12 amino acids. CDR3 loop: CAWSRVNTEAFF. The CDR3 nucleotides are TGTGCCTGGAGCCGAGTGAACACTGAAGCTTTCTTT.

This clone is a singleton in its sample. The chain links TRBV13 to TRBJ1-2; 10 bases are a match to TRBD1. CDR3 length: 18 amino acids. V was clipped by 3 bases and J by 2 bases; unmatched bases: 12. Looked up from germline, CDR1 is PRHDT and CDR2 is FYEKMQ (reference sequence). The CDR3 coding sequence is TGTGCCAGCAGCTTTGAAGGGACAGGGGTAGGTCCGAACTATGGCTACACCTTC. As protein: CASSFEGTGVGPNYGYTF.

The J gene is TRBJ2-3, the V gene TRBV27; no clear D. Germline lookup yields CDR1 MNHEY and CDR2 SMNVEV (reference sequence). The germline V and J ends were trimmed by 5 bases and 5 bases, with 8 bases remaining between them. CDR3 length: 12 amino acids. CDR3 sequence (DNA): TGTGCCAGCAGTCCAGACGTAGATACGCAGTATTTT. Translated, it gives CASSPDVDTQYF.

CDR3 in amino acids: CASSAHGRASSYNEQFF. The CDR3 region has the DNA TGTGCCAGCAGCGCACACGGGAGGGCGAGCTCCTACAATGAGCAGTTCTTC. The chain has TRBV7-8 and TRBJ2-1; 8 nucleotides line up with TRBD2. Germline V gene data show CDR1 as SGHVS and CDR2 as FQNEAQ. This CDR3 has 17 residues. The trim removed 5 bases at V and 0 bases at J, leaving 9 bases unmatched.

The chain is built from TRBV7-9 and TRBJ2-2; D call uncertain. From germline, CDR1 is SEHNR and CDR2 FQNEAQ (reference sequence). With 1 base removed from V and 5 bases from J, the gap between germline ends came to 8 bases. This CDR3 spans 14 amino acids. The CDR3 coding sequence is TGTGCCAGCAGCTTAGGCCAGGCAACCGGGGAGCTGTTTTTT. It encodes CASSLGQATGELFF.

The rearrangement joins TRBV23-1 to TRBJ2-1; a weak D match, TRBD1 (7 bases). TRBV23-1 is recorded as an ORF, its role being uncertain. The germline V and J ends were trimmed by 0 bases and 5 bases, with 14 bases remaining between them. This CDR3 is 16 amino acids long. CDR3 amino acids: CASSQSSEGADNEQFF. The CDR3 DNA reads TGCGCCAGCAGTCAATCGTCGGAGGGGGCTGACAATGAGCAGTTCTTC.

A note on this clone: The sample carries other DNA sequences with the same CDR3. This chain connects TRBV20-1 to TRBJ2-1; no definite D call. The V end was cut by 6 bases, the J end by 2 bases, with 5 bases between. Per the germline V gene, CDR1 is DFQATT and CDR2 is SNEGSKA (reference sequence). CDR3 length: 11 amino acids. The CDR3 DNA follows: TGCAGTGCCCGGACCTACAATGAGCAGTTCTTC. Protein: CSARTYNEQFF.

V gene TRBV3-1 (or the pseudogene TRBV3-2) combines with J gene TRBJ2-1, with D unclear. Germline loops: CDR1 LGHDT, CDR2 YNNKEL (reference sequence). This CDR3 contains 13 residues. Trimming removed 4 bases from V and 0 bases from J, with 4 bases in between. This CDR3 reads CASSPNSYNEQFF. The CDR3 DNA reads TGTGCCAGCAGCCCCAACTCCTACAATGAGCAGTTCTTC.

This clone was recorded once. The chain combines TRBV2 with TRBJ1-5, with no clear D. The CDR3 has 13 amino acids. Germline loops: CDR1 SNHLY, CDR2 FYNNEI. V was cut by 4 bases and J by 1 base, with 5 bases left in between. The CDR3 spells CASSVGSNQPQHF. CDR3 DNA sequence: TGTGCCAGCAGTGTGGGGAGCAATCAGCCCCAGCATTTT.

The genes are TRBV30 and TRBJ1-2; unclear D gene. Germline CDR1 is GTSNPN and CDR2 is SVGIG (reference sequence). The CDR3 length is 13 residues. V gave up 1 base and J gave up 5 bases, with 11 bases separating them. The CDR3 DNA sequence: TGTGCCTGGAGTGACCCACCGGGGTATGGCTACACCTTC. This sequence encodes CAWSDPPGYGYTF.

The chain joins TRBV19 to TRBJ2-1; the D gene is possibly TRBD2 (5 bases). The V gene lost 3 bases and the J gene lost 9 bases, with 9 bases spanning the gap. The germline V gene encodes CDR1 LNHDA and CDR2 SQIVND (reference sequence). The CDR3 contains 12 residues. CDR3 in DNA: TGTGCCAGTAGTATTGTGAGCGGTGAGCAGTTCTTC. Translation: CASSIVSGEQFF.

V gene TRBV5-1 combines with J gene TRBJ1-6; D perhaps matches TRBD1 (5 bases). The CDR3 runs to 15 residues. V gave up 4 bases and J gave up 5 bases, with 13 bases separating them. Germline V gene data show CDR1 as SGHRS and CDR2 as YFSETQ. The CDR3 sequence: CASSVAGTDNSPLHF. DNA of the CDR3: TGCGCCAGCAGCGTAGCCGGGACGGATAATTCACCCCTCCACTTT.

The chain carries TRBV19 and TRBJ2-1; no clear D. The V and J ends lost 9 bases and 7 bases respectively, with 10 bases between them. Looked up from germline, CDR1 is LNHDA and CDR2 is SQIVND (reference sequence). The CDR3 length is 11 residues. In nucleotides, the CDR3 is TGTGCCAGCGTAGGGATTAATGAGCAGTTCTTC. Translated: CASVGINEQFF. Full variable domain (remainder filled in from reference TRBV19 and TRBJ2-1): DGGITQSPKYLFRKEGQNVTLSCEQNLNHDAMYWYRQDPGQGLRLIYYSQIVNDFQKGDIAEGYSVSREKKESFPLTVTSAQKNPTAFYLCASVGINEQFFGPGTRLTVL.

This chain connects TRBV30 to TRBJ2-7, with TRBD2 matching over 7 bases. Germline trimming cut 1 base from V and 2 bases from J; bases unmatched to any gene: 5. CDR1 and CDR2 from the germline V gene are GTSNPN and SVGIG (reference sequence). This CDR3 spans 14 amino acids. DNA for the CDR3: TGTGCCTGGAGTGGCGGGAGAGCTCCCTACGAGCAGTACTTC. This sequence encodes CAWSGGRAPYEQYF.

The rearrangement uses TRBV6-5 and TRBJ2-2; the D is unclear. V lost 5 bases and J 1 base, leaving 11 bases between the germline ends. This CDR3 comprises 15 residues. Germline V CDR1 and CDR2: MNHEY, SVGAGI. In DNA, the CDR3 is TGTGCCAGCAGTCGACAACCCGTGAACACCGGGGAGCTGTTTTTT. Translated: CASSRQPVNTGELFF.

The DNA of the CDR3 is TGTGCCAGCACCTCCAGAGTCTATGGCTACACCTTC. Its protein product is CASTSRVYGYTF. The gene calls are TRBV12-3 or TRBV12-4 and TRBJ1-2; D is unresolved. This CDR3 spans 12 amino acids. V was trimmed by 7 bases and J by 4 bases, leaving 10 bases between them.

This clone was seen just once. The CDR3 here is CASSLVGTGPNEQFF. CDR3 nucleotide sequence: TGTGCCAGCAGCTTAGTAGGGACAGGCCCCAATGAGCAGTTCTTC. This chain connects TRBV7-6 to TRBJ2-1, with TRBD1 matching over 8 bases. There are 15 residues in the CDR3. J gave up 6 bases and V 1 base, and 5 bases lay outside the gene matches. CDR1 is SGHVS, CDR2 FNYEAQ, per germline.

The rearrangement links TRBV20-1 to TRBJ1-5; no clear D gene. Germline V CDR1 and CDR2: DFQATT, SNEGSKA (reference sequence). The CDR3 extends over 14 amino acids. V shed 3 bases and J shed 4 bases, with 13 bases lying between them. CDR3 loop: CSASWATPNQPQHF. As DNA, the CDR3 is TGCAGTGCTAGTTGGGCCACCCCAAATCAGCCCCAGCATTTT.

This sequence joins TRBV7-9 and TRBJ2-2; 13 bases fit TRBD2. Germline V gene lookup returns CDR1 SEHNR and CDR2 FQNEAQ (reference sequence). The CDR3 extends over 18 amino acids. V lost 5 bases to trimming and J lost 6 bases; unmatched junction nucleotides: 12. CDR3 sequence reads: CASSVKTSGGALAGELFF. CDR3 DNA sequence: TGTGCCAGCAGCGTAAAAACTAGCGGGGGGGCCCTAGCCGGGGAGCTGTTTTTT.

Worth noting for this clone: Other nucleotide sequences in the sample specify the same CDR3. The chain links TRBV7-9 to TRBJ1-3; D not certain. Trimming cost V 1 base and J 4 bases, with 5 bases left between them. Germline lookup yields CDR1 SEHNR and CDR2 FQNEAQ (reference sequence). This CDR3 has 13 amino acids. This chain's CDR3 is CASSLGTGNTIYF. DNA of the CDR3: TGTGCCAGCAGCTTAGGAACCGGAAACACCATATATTTT.

The chain has TRBV10-2 and TRBJ2-3; weak D call: TRBD1 (6 bases). CDR1 is WSHSY and CDR2 is SAAADI in the germline V gene. V dropped 3 bases and J dropped 6 bases, with 10 bases sitting between them. The length of the CDR3 is 13 residues. CDR3 sequence reads: CASSETGSDTQYF. The CDR3 region has the DNA TGCGCCAGCAGTGAAACAGGGTCCGATACGCAGTATTTT.

The rearrangement joins TRBV6-1 to TRBJ1-1, with TRBD1 matching over 8 bases. The ends lost 3 bases at V and 6 bases at J; junction bases unmatched: 6. CDR3 size: 14 residues. Germline V gene sequence: CDR1 MNHNS, CDR2 SASEGT. CDR3 bases: TGTGCCAGCAGTGACAGGGGGCGTAACGCTGAAGCTTTCTTT. The encoded protein is CASSDRGRNAEAFF.